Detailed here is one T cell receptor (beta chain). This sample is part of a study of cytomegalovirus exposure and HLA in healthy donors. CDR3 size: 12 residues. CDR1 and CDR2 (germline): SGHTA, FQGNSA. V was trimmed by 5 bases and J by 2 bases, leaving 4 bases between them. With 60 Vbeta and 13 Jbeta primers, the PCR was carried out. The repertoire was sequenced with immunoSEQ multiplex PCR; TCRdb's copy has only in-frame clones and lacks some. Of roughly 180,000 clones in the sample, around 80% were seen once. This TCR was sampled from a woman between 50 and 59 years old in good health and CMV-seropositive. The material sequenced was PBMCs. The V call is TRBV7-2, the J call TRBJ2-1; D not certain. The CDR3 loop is CASSITYNEQFF. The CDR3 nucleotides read TGTGCCAGCAGCATCACCTACAATGAGCAGTTCTTC.